The 17 T cell receptor beta chains listed next were all sequenced from one sample in a study of OX40 agonist ivuxolimab in advanced cancers. Some clones are missing from TCRdb's copy, which holds only in-frame ones; the method was immunoSEQ multiplex PCR. Of tens of thousands of clones detected, around 80% appear once; the ten largest clones hold 1.1%. The sequencing used CD4+ or CD8+ T cells sorted from blood, collected in a trial of the OX40 agonist ivuxolimab. These receptors all come from an adult with an advanced solid tumor such as melanoma, head and neck, liver or kidney cancer.

The chain couples TRBV18 to TRBJ2-7; 8 nucleotides match TRBD1. The CDR3 sequence is 15 residues long. Trimming removed 3 bases from V and 5 bases from J; junction bases left unmatched: 9. Germline CDR1 and CDR2: KGHSH and LQKENI. DNA for the CDR3: TGTGCCAGCTCACCTCGCCAGGCACAGGGGGACGAGCAGTACTTC. Translated: CASSPRQAQGDEQYF.

This chain uses TRBV5-1 with TRBJ2-7; the D is unclear. Germline V lookup: CDR1 SGHRS, CDR2 YFSETQ. V lost 0 bases and J 3 bases, leaving 10 bases between the germline ends. This CDR3 region has 14 residues. The CDR3 coding sequence is TGCGCCAGCAGCTTGGAGGTCGGCTACTACGAGCAGTACTTC. Translating gives CASSLEVGYYEQYF.

This clone was seen more than once but under ten times. The V gene is TRBV7-9, the J gene TRBJ2-7, with TRBD1 matching over 9 bases. This CDR3 is 14 amino acids long. Germline V lookup: CDR1 SEHNR, CDR2 FQNEAQ (reference sequence). V lost 8 bases to trimming and J lost 2 bases; unmatched junction nucleotides: 7. The CDR3 bases are TGTGCCAGCGACCAGGGACAGGGAGCCTACGAGCAGTACTTC. Translating it yields CASDQGQGAYEQYF.

This clone has just one count. V gene TRBV7-2 combines with J gene TRBJ1-5; D possibly corresponds to TRBD1 (6 bases). The CDR3 covers 13 residues. V was trimmed by 5 bases and J by 5 bases, leaving 10 bases between them. Germline V lookup: CDR1 SGHTA, CDR2 FQGNSA. CDR3 nucleotide sequence: TGTGCCAGCAGCCTTAACAGGGATCAGCCCCAGCATTTT. Translated, it gives CASSLNRDQPQHF.

This chain links TRBV5-6 with TRBJ2-7, with D unresolved. This CDR3 contains 15 residues. Trimming pared 3 bases from V and 2 bases from J, leaving 15 bases between. Germline V CDR1 and CDR2: SGHDT, YYEEEE. CDR3 residues: CASSSLRTGAYEQYF. As DNA, the CDR3 is TGTGCCAGCAGCTCCCTCCGGACCGGAGCCTACGAGCAGTACTTC.

The rearrangement uses TRBV4-1 and TRBJ1-3; no clear D. V was shortened by 0 bases and J by 1 base, with 7 bases between the two germline ends. Germline V gene lookup returns CDR1 MGHRA and CDR2 YSYEKL. There are 15 residues in the CDR3. CDR3 residues: CASSQDEGSGNTIYF. CDR3 in DNA: TGCGCCAGCAGCCAAGACGAGGGATCTGGAAACACCATATATTTT.

The chain links TRBV7-2 to TRBJ2-5; TRBD2 agrees at 7 bases. The CDR3 extends over 14 amino acids. The V segment lost 5 bases and the J segment 2 bases; nucleotides outside the gene matches: 5. The germline gives CDR1 SGHTA, CDR2 FQGNSA. CDR3 residues: CASSKTSVQETQYF. As DNA, the CDR3 is TGTGCCAGCAGCAAAACTAGCGTTCAAGAGACCCAGTACTTC. The complete variable domain, with remaining parts taken from reference TRBV7-2 and TRBJ2-5, reads GAGVSQSPSNKVTEKGKDVELRCDPISGHTALYWYRQSLGQGLEFLIYFQGNSAPDKSGLPSDRFSAERTGGSVSTLTIQRTQQEDSAVYLCASSKTSVQETQYFGPGTRLLVL.

As for this clone: A junction end diverges from the germline sequence, so it may reflect a read error. The chain carries TRBV29-1 and TRBJ2-5; D not resolved. The germline CDR1 and CDR2 sequences are SQVTM and ANQGSEA. The length of the CDR3 is 12 residues. The CDR3 region is CSVGHTKETRYF. The CDR3 nucleotides read TGCAGCGTTGGACACACAAAAGAGACCCGGTACTTC.

This clone appeared a few times. This chain joins TRBV21-1 and TRBJ1-2. TRBV21-1 is an annotated pseudogene. This CDR3 has 18 amino acids. The CDR3 DNA reads TGTGCCAGCAGAAAAGCCCATAAAGTGGGCCAGGGTAAGAGCCGGGGCACCTTC. This translates into CASRKAHKVGQGKSRGTF.

This clone was detected a few times. The chain joins TRBV27 to TRBJ2-3; 9 positions agree with TRBD2. V trimming: 5 bases; J trimming: 3 bases; junction bases outside the gene matches: 6. The germline V gene has CDR1 MNHEY and CDR2 SMNVEV (reference sequence). The CDR3 is 15 residues long. CDR3 in DNA: TGTGCCAGCAGTATCGCTCTAGCGGGGACAGATACGCAGTATTTT. Residues: CASSIALAGTDTQYF.

A few counts support this clone. The rearrangement links TRBV7-2 to TRBJ2-5; possibly TRBD1 for D (6 bases). The V and J ends lost 5 bases and 4 bases respectively, with 14 bases between them. The length of the CDR3 is 14 residues. Germline V lookup: CDR1 SGHTA, CDR2 FQGNSA. CDR3 in amino acids: CASSTPQGPETQYF. DNA of the CDR3: TGTGCCAGCAGCACCCCCCAGGGGCCAGAGACCCAGTACTTC.

The gene calls are TRBV4-1 and TRBJ1-4; D gene ambiguous. This CDR3 is 13 amino acids long. The germline V and J ends were trimmed by 6 bases and 11 bases, with 16 bases remaining between them. Germline-derived CDR1 and CDR2 are MGHRA and YSYEKL. CDR3 sequence (DNA): TGCGCCAGCAGTAAGACCCGGGAGGATAAACTGTTTTTT. This translates into CASSKTREDKLFF.

Only one count was recorded for this clone. J is TRBJ1-4 and V is TRBV19; TRBD1 matches 11 bases. CDR1 LNHDA and CDR2 SQIVND come from the germline V gene (reference sequence). The CDR3 sequence is 16 residues long. V lost 7 bases and J lost 4; bases outside the gene matches: 8. The CDR3 coding sequence is TGTGCCAGTAAAGGACAGGGGGCGCATAATAATGAAAAACTGTTTTTT. It specifies CASKGQGAHNNEKLFF.

The chain employs TRBV12-5 and TRBJ2-2; D tentatively fits TRBD1 or TRBD2 (5 bases each). V lost 5 bases to trimming and J lost 0 bases, with 13 bases between them. The CDR3 is 16 residues long. Germline V gene sequence: CDR1 LGHNT, CDR2 FRNRAP. The CDR3 DNA reads as TGTGCTAGTGGTCCGCTGGGGGTCTCGAACACCGGGGAGCTGTTTTTT. It codes for CASGPLGVSNTGELFF. The full variable domain, rest sourced from reference TRBV12-5 and TRBJ2-2, is DARVTQTPRHKVTEMGQEVTMRCQPILGHNTVFWYRQTMMQGLELLAYFRNRAPLDDSGMPKDRFSAEMPDATLATLKIQPSEPRDSAVYFCASGPLGVSNTGELFFGEGSRLTVL.

By sample share, this clone is medium-sized. This chain joins TRBV5-1 and TRBJ1-2; maybe TRBD1 (5 bases). The V gene's germline CDR1 is SGHRS and CDR2 YFSETQ. The CDR3 covers 17 residues. Trimming shortened V by 4 bases and J by 6 bases, and 25 bases separated the two germline ends. CDR3: CASSQDTWGLGGHGYTF. CDR3 sequence (DNA): TGCGCCAGCAGCCAAGATACTTGGGGTTTGGGGGGACATGGCTACACCTTC.

This clone showed up just a few times. V is TRBV5-6 and J is TRBJ2-1; D possibly corresponds to TRBD2 (5 bases). The CDR3 length is 15 residues. Trimming took off 4 bases at V and 4 bases at J, with 15 bases between the two ends. Germline assignment: CDR1 SGHDT and CDR2 YYEEEE. The CDR3 nucleotides read TGTGCCAGCAGCCCGACCGGGGTGGGGTACAATGAGCAGTTCTTC. Protein sequence: CASSPTGVGYNEQFF.

This chain connects TRBV19 to TRBJ1-6; 7 bases match TRBD1. Trimming took 8 bases from V and 7 from J; bases not matched to a gene: 8. CDR1 LNHDA and CDR2 SQIVND come from the germline V gene (reference sequence). This CDR3 is built from 14 residues. CDR3: CASLRQGWNSPLHF. The DNA for the CDR3 is TGTGCCAGTCTGCGACAGGGTTGGAATTCACCCCTCCACTTT.